This TCR beta chain was captured in a study of cytomegalovirus exposure and HLA in healthy donors. Study at large: It was reported in a later analysis that the same platform had been used for the roughly 110 validation repertoires as for the approximately 730 first-cohort repertoires. Study conclusions and caveats: The CMV antigen specificity of a few CMV-associated chains was confirmed through in vitro analysis. Listed as cytomegalovirus-associated were over 150 TCR beta chains. Cytomegalovirus status was reportedly diagnosed by the classifier with high specificity and sensitivity.

Data came from immunoSEQ multiplex PCR; TCRdb stores just in-frame clones and leaves some out. The sample has 82,000 or so clones, approximately 93% seen once. The V gene end was trimmed by 4 bases and the J gene end by 3 bases; junction bases not matched to a gene: 3. The CDR3 has 14 residues. CDR1 is MNHNY and CDR2 is SVGAGI in the germline V gene (reference sequence). Notes on this clone: What it binds is unknown.

The origin of this receptor is a man younger than 35 in good health and CMV-seronegative. The chain has TRBV6-6 and TRBJ2-7; the match to TRBD2 covers 10 bases. The sequenced sample consisted of PBMCs. The CDR3 loop is CASSSASGGYEQYF. The CDR3 DNA reads TGTGCCAGCAGTTCAGCTAGCGGGGGCTACGAGCAGTACTTC.